A selection of T cell receptor beta chains follows, all from one sample in a study of beta chain features in type 1 diabetes. TCRdb's table, derived via immunoSEQ multiplex PCR, lists solely in-frame clones and lacks some. The sample includes 300,000 to 450,000 clones, roughly an eighth of them seen just once. Sample: naive CD4+ T cells from blood. The receptors were gathered from a woman under 30 with type 1 diabetes. Both conserved end residues are part of each CDR3. The order of the fields is clone size, V gene, D gene, J gene, CDR3 protein, CDR3 DNA. The D gene is left open where the match is weak. Clone size appears in some rows only: once, few, many, or a class for an expanded clone.

few,TRBV28,-,TRBJ2-7,CASSLRGRDEQYF,TGTGCCAGCAGTTTAAGGGGGAGGGACGAGCAGTACTTC
few,TRBV5-4,-,TRBJ2-1,CASSLAGGTYNEQFF,TGTGCCAGCAGCTTGGCTGGCGGCACCTACAATGAGCAGTTCTTC
few,TRBV28,-,TRBJ2-5,CASAFETQYF,TGTGCCAGCGCGTTCGAGACCCAGTACTTC
-,TRBV6-1,-,TRBJ1-2,CASSELVETIYGYTF,TGTGCCAGCAGTGAATTGGTTGAAACAATCTATGGCTACACCTTC
-,TRBV30,-,TRBJ2-2,CAWSPGFGELFF,TGTGCCTGGAGCCCGGGGTTCGGGGAGCTGTTTTTT
-,TRBV7-9,TRBD2,TRBJ2-2,CASSLGLALGELFF,TGTGCCAGCAGCTTGGGACTAGCCTTGGGGGAGCTGTTTTTT
-,TRBV7-9,-,TRBJ2-5,CASSSFRGRETQYF,TGTGCCAGCAGCTCATTCAGGGGTCGGGAGACCCAGTACTTC
few,TRBV25-1,TRBD1,TRBJ2-5,CASSGLTGLWETQYF,TGTGCCAGCAGTGGATTGACAGGGTTGTGGGAGACCCAGTACTTC
-,TRBV7-9,-,TRBJ2-7,CASSFPFASYEQYF,TGTGCCAGCAGCTTCCCATTTGCGAGTTACGAGCAGTACTTC
few,TRBV19,TRBD1,TRBJ2-7,CASSRDRGYEQYF,TGTGCCAGTAGTAGAGACAGGGGCTACGAGCAGTACTTC
few,TRBV7-3,-,TRBJ2-2,CASSGTSTTNTGELFF,TGTGCCAGCAGCGGGACATCCACTACGAACACCGGGGAGCTGTTTTTT
few,TRBV7-3,-,TRBJ1-1,CASSTTVNTEAFF,TGTGCCAGCAGCACGACAGTGAACACTGAAGCTTTCTTT
-,TRBV19,-,TRBJ2-1,CASSGAESSYNEQFF,TGTGCCAGTAGTGGGGCGGAAAGCTCCTACAATGAGCAGTTCTTC
-,TRBV7-2,-,TRBJ2-1,CASIRGIADYNEQFF,TGTGCCAGCATCAGAGGGATAGCGGATTACAATGAGCAGTTCTTC
few,TRBV4-1,-,TRBJ1-5,CASSQGVRRGGQPQHF,TGCGCCAGCAGCCAAGGGGTCCGGAGGGGAGGTCAGCCCCAGCATTTT
-,TRBV28,TRBD1,TRBJ2-7,CASSAHQGAVEQYF,TGTGCCAGCAGTGCCCATCAGGGGGCGGTCGAGCAGTACTTC
-,TRBV7-2,-,TRBJ1-2,CASSLDAIGYTF,TGTGCCAGCAGCTTAGATGCGATCGGCTACACCTTC
few,TRBV5-1,-,TRBJ2-1,CASSFGDNEQFF,TGCGCCAGCAGCTTCGGGGACAATGAGCAGTTCTTC
-,TRBV25-1,-,TRBJ2-5,CASRGGLEETQYF,TGTGCCAGCAGGGGGGGTCTTGAAGAGACCCAGTACTTC
once,TRBV7-2,-,TRBJ2-5,CASSPRVGETQYF,TGTGCCAGCAGCCCCCGGGTAGGCGAGACCCAGTACTTC
few,TRBV9,TRBD1,TRBJ2-1,CASSARQGAYNEQFF,TGTGCCAGCAGCGCCCGACAGGGGGCCTACAATGAGCAGTTCTTC
few,TRBV5-1,-,TRBJ1-1,CASSGDGEYTEAFF,TGCGCCAGCAGCGGAGACGGCGAATACACTGAAGCTTTCTTT
few,TRBV4-2,-,TRBJ2-7,CASSPSTRRTPYEQYF,TGTGCCAGCAGCCCAAGCACTCGACGGACACCTTACGAGCAGTACTTC
-,TRBV4-1,TRBD2,TRBJ2-4,CASSQDLPGGAIQYF,TGCGCCAGCAGCCAAGATCTCCCGGGGGGGGCTATTCAGTACTTC
few,TRBV25-1,-,TRBJ2-4,CASSAQGGNIQYF,TGTGCCAGCAGTGCTCAGGGGGGAAACATTCAGTACTTC
-,TRBV4-3,TRBD2,TRBJ2-7,CASSRGREARYEQYF,TGCGCCAGCAGCCGAGGCCGGGAGGCACGGTACGAGCAGTACTTC
-,TRBV30,TRBD1,TRBJ2-7,CAWSGNRGDEYF,TGTGCCTGGAGTGGGAACAGGGGTGATGAGTACTTC
-,TRBV2,TRBD2,TRBJ2-2,CASLVSSGYTGELFF,TGTGCCAGCCTAGTGTCTAGCGGGTATACCGGGGAGCTGTTTTTT
-,TRBV5-1,TRBD2,TRBJ2-3,CASSLTSGLTDTQYF,TGCGCCAGCAGCTTGACTAGCGGCCTCACAGATACGCAGTATTTT
-,TRBV5-1,-,TRBJ2-5,CASRLVNQETQYF,TGCGCCAGCAGACTAGTGAACCAAGAGACCCAGTACTTC
few,TRBV9,TRBD1,TRBJ1-1,CASSDRDRRTEAFF,TGTGCCAGCAGCGACCGGGACAGAAGGACTGAAGCTTTCTTT
once,TRBV11-2,-,TRBJ2-2,CASSITVNTGELFF,TGTGCCAGCAGCATCACAGTCAACACCGGGGAGCTGTTTTTT
-,TRBV7-9,-,TRBJ1-1,CASSLAEGTEAFF,TGTGCCAGCAGCTTGGCGGAGGGGACTGAAGCTTTCTTT
few,TRBV11-3,-,TRBJ2-1,CASSLGLLLQFF,TGTGCCAGCAGCTTAGGACTACTCTTGCAGTTCTTC
-,TRBV21-1,-,TRBJ2-2,CASSPSGANTGELFF,TGTGCCAGCAGCCCTAGCGGCGCGAACACCGGGGAGCTGTTTTTT
-,TRBV29-1,TRBD1,TRBJ2-7,CSVGQGAYEQYF,TGCAGCGTAGGACAGGGGGCCTACGAGCAGTACTTC
few,TRBV7-2,-,TRBJ1-5,CASSLESGGHQPQHF,TGTGCCAGCAGCTTAGAATCGGGGGGTCATCAGCCCCAGCATTTT
few,TRBV28,-,TRBJ2-7,CASTPRGSREQYF,TGTGCCAGCACTCCCCGAGGGAGCCGCGAGCAGTACTTC
-,TRBV19,-,TRBJ2-1,CASSGQREQFF,TGTGCCAGTAGCGGACAAAGAGAGCAGTTCTTC
few,TRBV4-1,TRBD2,TRBJ2-1,CASSRQGAGAYNEQFF,TGCGCCAGCAGCCGCCAAGGAGCGGGGGCCTACAATGAGCAGTTCTTC
-,TRBV5-1,TRBD1,TRBJ2-7,CASSREGAAYEQYF,TGCGCCAGCAGCCGTGAGGGGGCCGCCTACGAGCAGTACTTC
-,TRBV25-1,TRBD2,TRBJ2-7,CASSESGTRYYEQYF,TGTGCCAGCAGTGAATCTGGGACTAGATACTACGAGCAGTACTTC
few,TRBV2,-,TRBJ1-2,CASSAQAAYRGYTF,TGTGCCAGCAGTGCACAGGCCGCCTACAGGGGCTACACCTTC
-,TRBV6-5,TRBD1,TRBJ1-4,CASNTLGQGREKLFF,TGTGCCAGCAACACCTTGGGACAGGGGCGTGAAAAACTGTTTTTT
-,TRBV11-2,TRBD1,TRBJ1-4,CASSSDRGNEKLFF,TGTGCCAGCAGCTCCGACAGGGGTAATGAAAAACTGTTTTTT
-,TRBV12-5,-,TRBJ2-3,CASGFSTDTQYF,TGTGCTAGTGGTTTCTCCACAGATACGCAGTATTTT
-,TRBV4-3,TRBD1,TRBJ2-2,CASSITGGPGELFF,TGCGCCAGCAGCATAACAGGGGGTCCCGGGGAGCTGTTTTTT
few,TRBV9,TRBD1,TRBJ1-3,CASSHTGGHGNTIYF,TGTGCCAGCAGCCATACAGGGGGCCATGGAAACACCATATATTTT
-,TRBV29-1,-,TRBJ1-5,CSVGGSDLQPQHF,TGCAGCGTTGGAGGGTCAGACCTACAGCCCCAGCATTTT